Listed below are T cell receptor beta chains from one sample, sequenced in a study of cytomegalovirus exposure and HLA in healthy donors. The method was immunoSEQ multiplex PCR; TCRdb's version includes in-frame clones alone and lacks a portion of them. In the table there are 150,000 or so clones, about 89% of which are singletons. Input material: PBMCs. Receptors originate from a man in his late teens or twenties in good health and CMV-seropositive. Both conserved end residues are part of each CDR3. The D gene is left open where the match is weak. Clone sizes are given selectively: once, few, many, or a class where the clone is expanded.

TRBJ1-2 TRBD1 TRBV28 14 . TGTGCCAGCACCCGGGGGGGACAGAACTATGGCTACACCTTC CASTRGGQNYGYTF
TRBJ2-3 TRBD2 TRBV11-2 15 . TGTGCCAGCAGCTTATCTAGCGGGAACACAGATACGCAGTATTTT CASSLSSGNTDTQYF
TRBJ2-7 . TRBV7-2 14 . TGTGCCAGCAGCTTAGTTTCAGACTCCTACGAGCAGTACTTC CASSLVSDSYEQYF
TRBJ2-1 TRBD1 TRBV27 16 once TGTGCCAGCAACACCCCCCCCGGGACAGGGAAGAATGAGCAGTTCTTC CASNTPPGTGKNEQFF
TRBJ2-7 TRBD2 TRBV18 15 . TGTGCCAGCTCGCAGATGACTAGCGGGAGCTACGAGCAGTACTTC CASSQMTSGSYEQYF
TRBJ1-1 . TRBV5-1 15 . TGCGCCAGCAGCTCGAACGCAGGGGTTAACACTGAAGCTTTCTTT CASSSNAGVNTEAFF
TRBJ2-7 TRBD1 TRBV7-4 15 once TGTGCCAGCAGCTTAAGCAGGGGGCACTCCTACGAGCAGTACTTC CASSLSRGHSYEQYF
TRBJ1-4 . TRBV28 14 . TGTGCCGGATCCTCCGGGTCCCCCGGGGAAAAACTGTTTTTT CAGSSGSPGEKLFF
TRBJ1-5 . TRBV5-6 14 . TGTGCCAGCAGCAGGGGACTGCACAATCAGCCCCAGCATTTT CASSRGLHNQPQHF
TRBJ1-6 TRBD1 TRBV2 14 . TGTGCCAGCAGCCGACAGGGTGATCTTTCACCCCTCCACTTT CASSRQGDLSPLHF
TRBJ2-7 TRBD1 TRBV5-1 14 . TGCGCCAGCAGCCCCGGGACAGGATTAAGCGAGCAGTACTTC CASSPGTGLSEQYF
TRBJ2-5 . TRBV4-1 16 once TGCGCCAGCAGCCAAGATTTGACCCCCCGGGAAGAGACCCAGTACTTC CASSQDLTPREETQYF
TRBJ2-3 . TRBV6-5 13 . TGTGCCAGCAGTTACACAGTAGTAGATACGCAGTATTTT CASSYTVVDTQYF
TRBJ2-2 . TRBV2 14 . TGTGCCACCGATCCACAGATTAATTCCGGGGAGCTGTTTTTT CATDPQINSGELFF
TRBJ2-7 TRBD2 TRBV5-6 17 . TGTGCCAGCAGCTCCGACGAGGGGAGGGGTCCCTACTACGAGCAGTACTTC CASSSDEGRGPYYEQYF
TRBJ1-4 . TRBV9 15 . TGTGCCAGCAGCCGCTCGGGGGAAGGGAGAGAAAAACTGTTTTTT CASSRSGEGREKLFF
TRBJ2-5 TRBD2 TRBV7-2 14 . TGTGCCAGCAGCCCGGGACTAGCTGAAGAGACCCAGTACTTC CASSPGLAEETQYF
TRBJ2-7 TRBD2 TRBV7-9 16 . TGTGCCAGCAGCCCAGGCACTAGCGGACGATCCTACGAGCAGTACTTC CASSPGTSGRSYEQYF
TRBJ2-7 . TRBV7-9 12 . TGTGCCAGCAGCATCGGGGTAGACGAGCAGTACTTC CASSIGVDEQYF
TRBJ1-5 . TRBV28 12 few TGTGCCAGCAGCTCCGGGGGTCAGCCCCAGCATTTT CASSSGGQPQHF
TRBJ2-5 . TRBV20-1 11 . TGCGGCCCGACCCACAGGGAGACCCAGTACTTC CGPTHRETQYF
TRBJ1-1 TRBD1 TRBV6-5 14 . TGTGCCAGCAGTTACGAGGGTAGGGGGCCCGAAGCTTTCTTT CASSYEGRGPEAFF
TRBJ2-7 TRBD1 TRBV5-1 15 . TGCGCCAGCGGGCCCGGACAGGGGGTAAGGAGGGGGCAGTACTTC CASGPGQGVRRGQYF
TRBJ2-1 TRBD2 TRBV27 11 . TGTGCCAGCTCCGGGGGGGATGAGCAGTTCTTC CASSGGDEQFF
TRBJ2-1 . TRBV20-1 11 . TGCAGTGTCCCCAACCCCCCTAGTTACTTCTTC CSVPNPPSYFF
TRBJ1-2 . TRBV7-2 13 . TGTGCCAGCAGCCATGACAGGAACTATGGCTACACCTTC CASSHDRNYGYTF
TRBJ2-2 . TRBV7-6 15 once TGTGCCAGCAGCTTAGCGGGAGTGAGCACCGGGGAGCTGTTTTTT CASSLAGVSTGELFF
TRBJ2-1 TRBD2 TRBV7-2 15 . TGTGCCAGCAGCCCGGCCCCTAGCGGGAGAGGGGAGCAGTTCTTC CASSPAPSGRGEQFF
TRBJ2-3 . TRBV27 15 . TGTGCCAGCAGTCCGCGGGGATGGAGCACAGATACGCAGTATTTT CASSPRGWSTDTQYF
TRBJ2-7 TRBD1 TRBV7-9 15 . TGTGCCAGCAGCCCCCCGGGACAGGGGGGACTCGAGCAGTACTTC CASSPPGQGGLEQYF
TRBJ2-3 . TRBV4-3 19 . TGCGCCAGCAGCCAATTTAGGGGGGAGGGATCTTTAGTGACAGATACGCAGTATTTT CASSQFRGEGSLVTDTQYF
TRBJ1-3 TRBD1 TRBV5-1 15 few TGCGCCAGCAGTTACAGGGGGTTATCTGGAAACACCATATATTTT CASSYRGLSGNTIYF
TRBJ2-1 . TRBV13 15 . TGTGCCAGCAGCCTTCGATTGGCGGTACACAATGAGCAGTTCTTC CASSLRLAVHNEQFF
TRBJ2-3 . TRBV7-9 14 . TGTGCCAGCAGCTTATACAGCCGCACAGATACGCAGTATTTT CASSLYSRTDTQYF
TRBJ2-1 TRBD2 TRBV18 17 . TGTGCCAGCTCAGAACGACTAGCGGGCACATCCTACAATGAGCAGTTCTTC CASSERLAGTSYNEQFF
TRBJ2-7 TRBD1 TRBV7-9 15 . TGTGCCAGCAGCTTAGTTGCCAGGGGGTCCTACGAGCAGTACTTC CASSLVARGSYEQYF
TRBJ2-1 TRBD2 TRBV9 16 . TGTGCCAGCAGCCCGGAACCGGGACTAGTGGTTCGAGGGCAGTTCTTC CASSPEPGLVVRGQFF
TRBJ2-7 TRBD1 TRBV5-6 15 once TGTGCCAGCAGTTTTCCGACAGGGGGGCCCGGCGAGCAGTACTTC CASSFPTGGPGEQYF
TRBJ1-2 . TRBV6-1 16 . TGTGCCAGCAGTGAAAGTGTAGGGAGGAGTAACTATGGCTACACCTTC CASSESVGRSNYGYTF
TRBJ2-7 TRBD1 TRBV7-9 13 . TGTGCCAGCAGCGGGGACAGTTCCTACGAGCAGTACTTC CASSGDSSYEQYF
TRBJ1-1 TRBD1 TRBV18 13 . TGTGCCAGCTCTGGGGACAGATACACTGAAGCTTTCTTT CASSGDRYTEAFF
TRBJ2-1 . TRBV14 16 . TGTGCCAGCAGCCAAGGATATCAGCGGGTATACAATGAGCAGTTCTTC CASSQGYQRVYNEQFF
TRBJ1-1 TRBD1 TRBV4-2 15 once TGTGCCAGCAGCCAGGGGACAGGGGAAATCACTGAAGCTTTCTTT CASSQGTGEITEAFF
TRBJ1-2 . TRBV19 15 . TGTGCCAGTAGCAAACAGAGTTCCAAGTACGATGGCTACACCTTC CASSKQSSKYDGYTF
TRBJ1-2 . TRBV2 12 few TGTGCCAGCACCCTAACTAACTATGGCTACACCTTC CASTLTNYGYTF
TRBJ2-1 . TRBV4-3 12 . TGCGCCAGCAGCGCTAGTATCCATGAGCAGTTCTTC CASSASIHEQFF
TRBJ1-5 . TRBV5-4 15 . TGTGCCAGCAGCTCGAGTGAGGGCCAGAATCAGCCCCAGCATTTT CASSSSEGQNQPQHF
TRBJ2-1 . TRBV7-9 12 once TGTGCCAGCAGCTTACCGAGCGGGGAGCAGTTCTTC CASSLPSGEQFF